Below, one T cell receptor beta chain is given with its context. Germline-derived CDR1 and CDR2 are SGHVS and FQNEAQ. The ends were cut back, 2 bases at V and 1 base at J, with 8 bases in the middle. CDR3 size: 14 residues. These data originate in a study of blood T cell repertoires in COVID-19. Looking at the study overall: Nucleic acid was either cDNA or gDNA, and it came from T cells, B-cell-depleted T cells, or PBMCs.

As processed by the authors: Quantification of nucleated cells was approximated via reference gene primer amplification. The repertoire was sequenced with immunoSEQ multiplex PCR; TCRdb's copy has only in-frame clones and lacks some. V and J calls and clone size are as listed in that table; D and trimming were resolved from the DNA. Found here are 130,000 to 150,000 clones, 80% to 90% of them singletons; the top ten hold roughly 37%. This receptor was taken from a man aged 50-60 years who had recovered from COVID-19. Sequenced sample: peripheral blood. The chain uses TRBV7-8 and TRBJ1-1; D gene unclear. The CDR3 bases are TGTGCCAGCAGCTTAATAAGCGGGAACACTGAAGCTTTCTTT. This translates into CASSLISGNTEAFF.